This T cell receptor (beta chain) is from a study of T-cell memory formation after mild COVID-19. For the study at large: The TCR clusters were mostly specific to one donor.

This clonotype was seen more than once but under ten times. The antigen is not known. This CDR3 has 13 amino acids. Trimming took 2 bases from V and 4 from J, leaving 6 bases between them. The germline V gene has CDR1 MNHEY and CDR2 SVGAGI. Findings of the study overall: There were some responding clones in pre-infection memory, which suggested that cross-reactive memory had joined.

TCRdb analysed the 5' RACE reads with MiXCR anew, one entry per CDR3 protein. The sample shows about 180,000 distinct CDR3 sequences, under 20% of them seen only once. The clonotype originates from an adult woman who had mild COVID-19 (a few samples of this study predate the infection). Cell type and time point are not known. Source material: PBMCs or a T cell subset sorted from them (not recorded which). The V call is TRBV6-5, the J call TRBJ1-5, with unresolved D. As DNA, the CDR3 is TGTGCCAGCAGTTACAGTGTAAATCAGCCCCAGCATTTT. It translates to CASSYSVNQPQHF.